The present TCR beta chain was sequenced within a study of monozygotic twins with inflammatory bowel disease. Regarding the study as a whole: Added variability in patient repertoires may stem from differing immunosuppressive treatments.

To note about this clonotype: Its antigen remains unidentified.

TCRdb derives one entry per CDR3 protein from the 5' RACE reads, leaving out DNA. The listing records about 450,000 distinct CDR3 sequences. The CDR3 has 15 residues. Germline CDR1 reads LGHDT; CDR2 reads YNNKEL (reference sequence). The sample was blood. The chain links TRBV3-1 to TRBJ1-1; the D gene TCRdb calls, TRBD1, cannot be checked with no DNA. The TCR sequence derives from a human donor with ulcerative colitis or Crohn's disease, or a healthy co-twin of an affected twin (not recorded which). CDR3 sequence reads: CASSQVLQGGTEAFF.